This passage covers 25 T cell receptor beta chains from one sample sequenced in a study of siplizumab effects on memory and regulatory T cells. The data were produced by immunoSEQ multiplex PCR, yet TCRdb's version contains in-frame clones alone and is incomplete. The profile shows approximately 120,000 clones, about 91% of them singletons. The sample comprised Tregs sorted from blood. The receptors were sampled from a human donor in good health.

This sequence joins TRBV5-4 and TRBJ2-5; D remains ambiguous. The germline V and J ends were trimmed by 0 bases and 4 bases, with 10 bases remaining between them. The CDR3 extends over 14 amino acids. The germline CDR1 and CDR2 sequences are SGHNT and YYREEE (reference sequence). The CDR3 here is CASSLERVPETQYF. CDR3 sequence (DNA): TGTGCCAGCAGCTTGGAAAGGGTGCCAGAGACCCAGTACTTC. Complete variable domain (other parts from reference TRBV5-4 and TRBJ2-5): ETGVTQSPTHLIKTRGQQVTLRCSSQSGHNTVSWYQQALGQGPQFIFQYYREEENGRGNFPPRFSGLQFPNYSSELNVNALELDDSALYLCASSLERVPETQYFGPGTRLLVL.

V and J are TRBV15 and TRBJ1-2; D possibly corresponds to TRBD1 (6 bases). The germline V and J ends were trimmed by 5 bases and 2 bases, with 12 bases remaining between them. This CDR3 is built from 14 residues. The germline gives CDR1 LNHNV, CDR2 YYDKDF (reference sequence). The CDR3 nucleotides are TGTGCCACCAGCGGCGACAGGACCAACTATGGCTACACCTTC. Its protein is CATSGDRTNYGYTF.

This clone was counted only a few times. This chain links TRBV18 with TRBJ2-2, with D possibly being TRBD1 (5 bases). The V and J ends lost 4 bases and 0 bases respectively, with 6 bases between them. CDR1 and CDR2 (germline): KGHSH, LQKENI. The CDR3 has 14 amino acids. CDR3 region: CASSRTPNTGELFF. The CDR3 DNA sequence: TGTGCCAGCTCACGGACACCGAACACCGGGGAGCTGTTTTTT.

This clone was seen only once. Here the CDR3 reads CASSMTGKGEQYF. The CDR3, as DNA: TGTGCCAGTAGTATGACAGGGAAGGGCGAGCAGTACTTC. The chain employs TRBV19 and TRBJ2-7; 7 nucleotides agree with TRBD1. Trimming at V came to 3 bases and at J to 6 bases, leaving 5 bases not matched to a gene. The CDR3 length is 13 residues. Germline CDR1 reads LNHDA; CDR2 reads SQIVND (reference sequence).

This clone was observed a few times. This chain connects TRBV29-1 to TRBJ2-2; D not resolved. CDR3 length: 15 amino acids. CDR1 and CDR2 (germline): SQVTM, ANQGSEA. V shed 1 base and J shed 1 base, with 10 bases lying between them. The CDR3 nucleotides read TGCAGCGTTGAAGTGGGGTCGGGGAACACCGGGGAGCTGTTTTTT. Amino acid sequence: CSVEVGSGNTGELFF.

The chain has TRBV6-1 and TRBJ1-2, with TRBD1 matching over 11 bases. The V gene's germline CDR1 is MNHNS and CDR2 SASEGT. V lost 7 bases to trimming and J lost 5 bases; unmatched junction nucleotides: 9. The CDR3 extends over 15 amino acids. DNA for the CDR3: TGTGCCAGCACCCGGACAGGGGGCGCGATTTATGGCTACACCTTC. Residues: CASTRTGGAIYGYTF.

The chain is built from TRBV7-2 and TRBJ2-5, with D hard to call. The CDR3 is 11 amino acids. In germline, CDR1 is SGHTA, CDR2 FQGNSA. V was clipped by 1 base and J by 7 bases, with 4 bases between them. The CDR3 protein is CASSLVGTQYF. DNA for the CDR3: TGTGCCAGCAGCTTAGTAGGGACCCAGTACTTC.

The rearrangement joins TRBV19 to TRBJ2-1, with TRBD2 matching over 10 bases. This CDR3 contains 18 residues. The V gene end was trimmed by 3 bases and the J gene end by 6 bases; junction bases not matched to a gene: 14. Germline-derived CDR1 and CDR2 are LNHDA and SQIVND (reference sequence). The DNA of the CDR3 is TGTGCCAGTAGTATGTCTTCAGCGGGAGGGAAAGGGCTCAATGAGCAGTTCTTC. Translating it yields CASSMSSAGGKGLNEQFF.

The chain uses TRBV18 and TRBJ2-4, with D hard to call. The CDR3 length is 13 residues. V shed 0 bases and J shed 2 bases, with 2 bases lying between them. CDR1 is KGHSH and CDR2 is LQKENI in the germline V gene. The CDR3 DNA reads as TGTGCCAGCTCACCACCGACCAAAAACATTCAGTACTTC. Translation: CASSPPTKNIQYF.

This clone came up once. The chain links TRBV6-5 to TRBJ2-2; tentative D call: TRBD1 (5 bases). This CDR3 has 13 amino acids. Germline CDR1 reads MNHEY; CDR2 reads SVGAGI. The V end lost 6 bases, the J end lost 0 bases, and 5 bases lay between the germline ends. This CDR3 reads CASRGPNTGELFF. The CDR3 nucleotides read TGTGCCAGCAGGGGGCCGAACACCGGGGAGCTGTTTTTT.

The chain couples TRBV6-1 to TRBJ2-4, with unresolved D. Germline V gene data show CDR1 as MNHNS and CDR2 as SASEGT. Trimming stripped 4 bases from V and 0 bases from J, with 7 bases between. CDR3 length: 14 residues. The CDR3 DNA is TGTGCCAGCAGTGCAACACGAGCCAAAAACATTCAGTACTTC. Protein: CASSATRAKNIQYF.

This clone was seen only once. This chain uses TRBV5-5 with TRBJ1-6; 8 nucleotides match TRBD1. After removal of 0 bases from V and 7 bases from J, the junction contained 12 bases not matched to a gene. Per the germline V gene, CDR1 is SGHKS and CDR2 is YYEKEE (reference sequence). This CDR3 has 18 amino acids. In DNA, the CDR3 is TGTGCCAGCAGCTTGGCCAGGGGACAGGAACCGAGAAATTCACCCCTCCACTTT. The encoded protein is CASSLARGQEPRNSPLHF.

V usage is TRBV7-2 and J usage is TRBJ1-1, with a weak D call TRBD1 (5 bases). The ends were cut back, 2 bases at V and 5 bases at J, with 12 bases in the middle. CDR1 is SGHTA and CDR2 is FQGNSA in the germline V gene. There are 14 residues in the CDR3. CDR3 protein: CASSLNWGGTEAFF. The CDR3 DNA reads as TGTGCCAGCAGCTTAAATTGGGGCGGGACTGAAGCTTTCTTT.

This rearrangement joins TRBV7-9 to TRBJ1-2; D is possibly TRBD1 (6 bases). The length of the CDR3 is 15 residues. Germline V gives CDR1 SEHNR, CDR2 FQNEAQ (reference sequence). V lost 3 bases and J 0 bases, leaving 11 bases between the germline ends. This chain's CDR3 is CASSFAGDPNYGYTF. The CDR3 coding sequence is TGTGCCAGCAGCTTCGCAGGGGACCCTAACTATGGCTACACCTTC. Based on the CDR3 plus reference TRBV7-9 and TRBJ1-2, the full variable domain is DTGVSQNPRHKITKRGQNVTFRCDPISEHNRLYWYRQTLGQGPEFLTYFQNEAQLEKSRLLSDRFSAERPKGSFSTLEIQRTEQGDSAMYLCASSFAGDPNYGYTFGSGTRLTVV.

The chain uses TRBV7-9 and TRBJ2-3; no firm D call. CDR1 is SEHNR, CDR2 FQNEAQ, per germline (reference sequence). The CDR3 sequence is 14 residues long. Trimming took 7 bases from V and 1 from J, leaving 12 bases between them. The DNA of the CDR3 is TGTGCCAGCAATACGATAGGTCGCACAGATACGCAGTATTTT. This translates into CASNTIGRTDTQYF.

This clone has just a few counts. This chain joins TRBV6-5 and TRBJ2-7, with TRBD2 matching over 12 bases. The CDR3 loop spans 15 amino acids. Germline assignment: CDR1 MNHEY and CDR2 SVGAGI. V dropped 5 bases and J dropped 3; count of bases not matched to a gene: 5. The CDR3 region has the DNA TGTGCCAGCAGTCTGACTAGCGGGAGTCTCTACGAGCAGTACTTC. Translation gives CASSLTSGSLYEQYF.

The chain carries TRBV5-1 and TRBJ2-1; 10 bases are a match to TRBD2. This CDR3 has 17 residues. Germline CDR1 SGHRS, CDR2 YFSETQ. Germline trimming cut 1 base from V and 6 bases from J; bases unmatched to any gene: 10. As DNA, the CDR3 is TGCGCCAGCAGCTTGAGGCTAGCGGGGGCACGGGGCAATGAGCAGTTCTTC. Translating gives CASSLRLAGARGNEQFF.

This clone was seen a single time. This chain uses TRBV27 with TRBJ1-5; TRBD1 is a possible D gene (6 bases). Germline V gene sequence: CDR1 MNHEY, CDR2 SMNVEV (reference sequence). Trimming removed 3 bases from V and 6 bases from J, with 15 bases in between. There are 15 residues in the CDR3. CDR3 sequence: CASSLIGGRFQPQHF. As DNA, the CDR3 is TGTGCCAGCAGTTTGATAGGGGGGCGGTTTCAGCCCCAGCATTTT.

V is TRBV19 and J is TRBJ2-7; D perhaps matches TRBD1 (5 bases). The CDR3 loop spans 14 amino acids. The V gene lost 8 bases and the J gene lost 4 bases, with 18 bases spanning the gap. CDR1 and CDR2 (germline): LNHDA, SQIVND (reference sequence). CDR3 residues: CASGTGNTHYEQYF. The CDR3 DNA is TGTGCCAGTGGTACAGGAAACACCCATTACGAGCAGTACTTC.

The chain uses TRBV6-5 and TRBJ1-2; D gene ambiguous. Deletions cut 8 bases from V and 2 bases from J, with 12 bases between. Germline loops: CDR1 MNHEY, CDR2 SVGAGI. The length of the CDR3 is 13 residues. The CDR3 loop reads CASGEIYNYGYTF. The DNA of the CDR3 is TGTGCCAGCGGAGAAATTTACAACTATGGCTACACCTTC.

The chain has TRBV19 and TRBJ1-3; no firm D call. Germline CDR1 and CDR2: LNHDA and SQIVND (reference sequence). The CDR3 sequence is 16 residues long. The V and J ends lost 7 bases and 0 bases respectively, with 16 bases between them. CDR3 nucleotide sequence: TGTGCCAGTACCACCCCCGGTTGGGTCTCTGGAAACACCATATATTTT. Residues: CASTTPGWVSGNTIYF. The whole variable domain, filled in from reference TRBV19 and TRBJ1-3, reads DGGITQSPKYLFRKEGQNVTLSCEQNLNHDAMYWYRQDPGQGLRLIYYSQIVNDFQKGDIAEGYSVSREKKESFPLTVTSAQKNPTAFYLCASTTPGWVSGNTIYFGEGSWLTVV.

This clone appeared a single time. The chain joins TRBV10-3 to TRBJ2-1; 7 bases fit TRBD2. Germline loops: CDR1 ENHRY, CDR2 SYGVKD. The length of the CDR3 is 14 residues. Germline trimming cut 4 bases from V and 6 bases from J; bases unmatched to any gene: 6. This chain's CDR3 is CAISGDYLGNEQFF. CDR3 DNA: TGTGCCATCAGTGGGGACTATTTAGGCAATGAGCAGTTCTTC.

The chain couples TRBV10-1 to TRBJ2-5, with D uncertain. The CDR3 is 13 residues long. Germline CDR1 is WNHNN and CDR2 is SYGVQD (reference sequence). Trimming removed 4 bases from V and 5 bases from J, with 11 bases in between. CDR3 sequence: CASSVRALETQYF. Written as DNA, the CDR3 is TGCGCCAGCAGTGTTAGGGCCTTGGAGACCCAGTACTTC.

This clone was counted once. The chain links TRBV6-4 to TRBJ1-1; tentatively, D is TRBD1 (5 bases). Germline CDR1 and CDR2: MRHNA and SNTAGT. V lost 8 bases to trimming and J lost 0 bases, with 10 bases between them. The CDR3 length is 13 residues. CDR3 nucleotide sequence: TGTGCCAGCCGGGCAGGGCTGAACACTGAAGCTTTCTTT. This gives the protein CASRAGLNTEAFF.

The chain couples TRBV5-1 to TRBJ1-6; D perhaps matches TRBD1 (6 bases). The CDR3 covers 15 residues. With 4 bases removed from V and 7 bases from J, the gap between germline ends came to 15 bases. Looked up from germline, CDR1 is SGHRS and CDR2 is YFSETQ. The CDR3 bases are TGCGCCAGCAGCCAATCTCGAACAGGGAATTCACCCCTCCACTTT. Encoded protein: CASSQSRTGNSPLHF.